The 22 T cell receptor beta chains reported below all come from one sample, sequenced in a study of response to subunit inactivated influenza vaccine. TCRdb re-analysed the RT-PCR reads in MiXCR, keeping a single row per CDR3 protein. The table lists about 480,000 distinct CDR3 sequences, 25% of them singletons. Here the sequenced sample was CD4+ T cells sorted from PBMCs, taken roughly 5 days after vaccination. These receptors came from a middle-aged man who received an inactivated influenza vaccine.

CDR3 protein: CAIGKDGGASNEQYF. As DNA, the CDR3 is TGTGCCATCGGAAAGGACGGGGGGGCTTCCAACGAGCAGTACTTC. This chain uses TRBV10-3 with TRBJ2-7; TRBD2 agrees at 8 bases. The CDR3 length is 15 residues. V shed 8 bases and J 5 bases; nucleotides not matched to a gene: 14. Per germline, CDR1 ENHRY and CDR2 SYGVKD.

This clonotype was detected many times. This rearrangement joins TRBV5-5 to TRBJ2-5; maybe TRBD2 (5 bases). V lost 1 base to trimming and J lost 4 bases, with 11 bases between them. The CDR3 loop spans 14 amino acids. The germline V gene has CDR1 SGHKS and CDR2 YYEKEE (reference sequence). The CDR3 nucleotides are TGTGCCAGCAGCTTGATCGGGGTGCCAGAGACCCAGTACTTC. Translating it yields CASSLIGVPETQYF.

The chain combines TRBV28 with TRBJ2-3; D remains ambiguous. The CDR3 loop spans 18 amino acids. The V gene's germline CDR1 is MDHEN and CDR2 SYDVKM. With 2 bases removed from V and 0 bases from J, the gap between germline ends came to 18 bases. CDR3 protein: CASSLNPRAPISTDTQYF. The CDR3 DNA follows: TGTGCCAGCAGTTTAAATCCTCGGGCCCCGATTAGCACAGATACGCAGTATTTT.

The CDR3 region is CASSLDQRETQYF. The DNA for the CDR3 is TGCGCCAGCAGCTTGGATCAACGCGAGACGCAGTATTTT. The chain recombines TRBV5-1 with TRBJ2-3; D is unresolved. Trimming shortened V by 0 bases and J by 9 bases, and 11 bases separated the two germline ends. In germline, CDR1 is SGHRS, CDR2 YFSETQ. This CDR3 has 13 amino acids.

For the CDR3, the DNA is TGTGCCAGCAGTAGCCCCGTGTCGGGGTTGTCAGATACGCAGTATTTT. Its translation: CASSSPVSGLSDTQYF. The rearrangement joins TRBV28 to TRBJ2-3, with D perhaps TRBD2 (5 bases). Germline values: CDR1 MDHEN, CDR2 SYDVKM. The CDR3 totals 16 residues. The germline V and J ends were trimmed by 5 bases and 4 bases, with 19 bases remaining between them.

This sequence joins TRBV5-1 and TRBJ2-7; 7 nucleotides agree with TRBD1. Unmatched junction bases numbered 7, after V lost 2 bases and J lost 2 bases. The CDR3 is 15 amino acids. Germline values: CDR1 SGHRS, CDR2 YFSETQ. CDR3: CASSFLQGLPYEQYF. DNA of the CDR3: TGCGCCAGCAGCTTTTTACAGGGGTTACCCTACGAGCAGTACTTC.

A few counts support this clonotype. The chain recombines TRBV28 with TRBJ2-5; TRBD1 matches at 7 bases. V lost 7 bases to trimming and J lost 3 bases; unmatched junction nucleotides: 8. This CDR3 contains 14 residues. Germline V gives CDR1 MDHEN, CDR2 SYDVKM. The CDR3 loop reads CASNKQGRKETQYF. Here the CDR3 DNA reads TGTGCCAGCAACAAACAGGGGAGAAAAGAGACCCAGTACTTC.

This clonotype has just a few counts. The V call is TRBV18, the J call TRBJ2-5; D is perhaps TRBD1 (6 bases). The CDR3 contains 16 residues. CDR1 and CDR2 (germline): KGHSH, LQKENI. V was pared by 2 bases and J by 7 bases, with 20 bases between. The CDR3 sequence: CASSPTPQGIIRTQYF. CDR3 bases: TGTGCCAGCTCACCAACACCCCAGGGGATTATTAGGACCCAGTACTTC.

The genes are TRBV12-3 or TRBV12-4 and TRBJ1-6; possible D gene TRBD1, 6 bases. The V gene lost 3 bases and the J gene lost 6 bases, with 9 bases spanning the gap. The CDR3 has 14 residues. The CDR3 DNA is TGTGCCAGCAGTTTGGGGGCGCGTAATTCACCCCTCCACTTT. Translating gives CASSLGARNSPLHF.

V is TRBV7-9 and J is TRBJ2-2, with D hard to call. V lost 1 base and J 4 bases, leaving 10 bases between the germline ends. The CDR3 runs to 15 residues. The germline gives CDR1 SEHNR, CDR2 FQNEAQ (reference sequence). The CDR3 bases are TGTGCCAGCAGCTTAGAGGTCCGACTCACCGGGGAGCTGTTTTTT. Amino acid sequence: CASSLEVRLTGELFF. Variable domain in full (rest from reference TRBV7-9 and TRBJ2-2): DTGVSQNPRHKITKRGQNVTFRCDPISEHNRLYWYRQTLGQGPEFLTYFQNEAQLEKSRLLSDRFSAERPKGSFSTLEIQRTEQGDSAMYLCASSLEVRLTGELFFGEGSRLTVL.

The genes are TRBV4-2 and TRBJ2-3; D possibly matches TRBD1 or TRBD2 (5 bases each). The CDR3 runs 15 residues. Germline CDR1 and CDR2: LGHNA and YNFKEQ. Trimming took off 4 bases at V and 3 bases at J, with 14 bases between the two ends. CDR3 protein: CASSRAPGGTDTQYF. CDR3 nucleotides: TGTGCCAGCAGCCGAGCACCTGGGGGTACAGATACGCAGTATTTT.

This clonotype was counted ten times or more. This rearrangement joins TRBV10-3 to TRBJ1-3; no reliable D call. The CDR3 runs 15 residues. Germline CDR1 ENHRY, CDR2 SYGVKD. Trimming pared 4 bases from V and 1 base from J, leaving 11 bases between. The CDR3 region has the DNA TGTGCCATCAGTGCGGTGGAAAGGTCTGGAAACACCATATATTTT. This codes for CAISAVERSGNTIYF.

V and J are TRBV20-1 and TRBJ2-1; unclear D gene. V was trimmed by 1 base and J by 0 bases, leaving 13 bases between them. The CDR3 is 16 amino acids. Per germline, CDR1 DFQATT and CDR2 SNEGSKA (reference sequence). Here the CDR3 reads CSARAPGPSSYNEQFF. CDR3 coding DNA: TGCAGTGCTAGAGCCCCCGGGCCAAGCTCCTACAATGAGCAGTTCTTC.

Only a few counts were recorded for this clonotype. The genes are TRBV10-3 and TRBJ2-3; D is perhaps TRBD1 (5 bases). Germline lookup yields CDR1 ENHRY and CDR2 SYGVKD. The CDR3 contains 14 residues. Trimming left V 4 bases short and J 4 bases short, with 12 bases between. CDR3 protein: CAISVRQIPDTQYF. The DNA of the CDR3 is TGTGCCATCAGTGTCCGACAGATTCCAGATACGCAGTATTTT.

The V gene is TRBV7-2, the J gene TRBJ2-2; 7 nucleotides match TRBD1. V gave up 5 bases and J gave up 7 bases; unmatched junction bases: 13. Germline V gene data show CDR1 as SGHTA and CDR2 as FQGNSA. This CDR3 region has 16 residues. In DNA form, the CDR3 reads TGTGCCAGCAGCCCCTTCCTACAGGGGCAGGTCGGGGAGCTGTTTTTT. It translates to CASSPFLQGQVGELFF.

A single count supports this clonotype. The chain is built from TRBV20-1 and TRBJ2-7; maybe TRBD1 (5 bases). The germline V and J ends were trimmed by 5 bases and 0 bases, with 11 bases remaining between them. CDR3 size: 13 residues. The germline gives CDR1 DFQATT, CDR2 SNEGSKA (reference sequence). CDR3 sequence: CSALQGISYEQYF. CDR3 in DNA: TGCAGTGCTCTTCAGGGAATCTCCTACGAGCAGTACTTC.

This clonotype turned up a few times. This chain joins TRBV20-1 and TRBJ2-3, with D uncertain. Trimming removed 2 bases from V and 1 base from J, with 10 bases in between. Per the germline V gene, CDR1 is DFQATT and CDR2 is SNEGSKA (reference sequence). The CDR3 covers 14 residues. DNA for the CDR3: TGCAGTGCTAGAAAGGTCGAGGGCACAGATACGCAGTATTTT. It encodes CSARKVEGTDTQYF.

There are many counts of this clonotype. This chain joins TRBV6-1 and TRBJ2-7; the match to TRBD2 covers 7 bases. Looked up from germline, CDR1 is MNHNS and CDR2 is SASEGT. V was clipped by 6 bases and J by 0 bases; unmatched bases: 14. The CDR3 is made up of 17 amino acids. The CDR3 coding sequence is TGTGCCAGCAGACCGACATTAGCGGGCGTAAACTCCTACGAGCAGTACTTC. Protein sequence: CASRPTLAGVNSYEQYF.

In its sample, this clonotype was seen a few times. This sequence joins TRBV6-2 or TRBV6-3 and TRBJ2-7, with a weak D call TRBD1 (5 bases). Trimming left V 2 bases short and J 6 bases short, with 5 bases between. The CDR3 spans 11 residues. In germline, CDR1 is MNHEY, CDR2 SVGEGT. The CDR3 region is CASSYDSEQYF. In DNA form, the CDR3 reads TGTGCCAGCAGTTACGACAGCGAGCAGTACTTC.

The rearrangement links TRBV5-1 to TRBJ2-7, with D perhaps TRBD1 or TRBD2 (5 bases each). Germline V gene sequence: CDR1 SGHRS, CDR2 YFSETQ. Between the trimmed V and J ends, which lost 0 bases and 5 bases, there was a span of 12 bases. The CDR3 contains 14 residues. The CDR3: CASSLAGVGDEQYF. The CDR3 bases are TGCGCCAGCAGCTTGGCCGGGGTAGGGGACGAGCAGTACTTC.

This chain joins TRBV7-2 and TRBJ2-2, with D maybe TRBD1 (5 bases). The CDR3 has 16 amino acids. Looked up from germline, CDR1 is SGHTA and CDR2 is FQGNSA. V lost 1 base and J 3 bases, leaving 12 bases between the germline ends. CDR3 protein: CASSLDSRVYTGELFF. The CDR3 bases are TGTGCCAGCAGCTTAGACTCCAGGGTATACACCGGGGAGCTGTTTTTT.

This clonotype was detected a few times. This chain links TRBV12-3 or TRBV12-4 with TRBJ2-7; no reliable D call. Deletions cut 3 bases from V and 7 bases from J, with 13 bases between. The CDR3 consists of 13 residues. CDR3 protein: CASSFPGSGEQYF. The DNA for the CDR3 is TGTGCCAGCAGTTTCCCCGGGTCTGGGGAGCAGTACTTC.